Each of the 2 T cell receptor beta chains below was sequenced from the same sample in a study of cytomegalovirus exposure and HLA in healthy donors. It was with 60 Vbeta and 13 Jbeta primers that the PCR ran. This table comes from immunoSEQ multiplex PCR, and its TCRdb copy is limited to in-frame clones, with some not included. The table records around 150,000 clones, around 80% of them present only once. Material for sequencing was PBMCs. The source of these receptors is a man between 25 and 39 years old in good health.

The rearrangement joins TRBV27 to TRBJ2-1; 8 positions agree with TRBD2. This CDR3 contains 15 residues. Trimming cost V 6 bases and J 6 bases; bases outside gene matches: 10. Germline assignment: CDR1 MNHEY and CDR2 SMNVEV (reference sequence). CDR3 amino acids: CASRPSSAGGNEQFF. The DNA of the CDR3 is TGTGCCAGCAGACCATCTAGCGCGGGAGGCAATGAGCAGTTCTTC.

In its sample, this clone was seen once. The V gene is TRBV6-5, the J gene TRBJ2-2; the match to TRBD1 covers 7 bases. CDR3 length: 16 residues. V trimming: 2 bases; J trimming: 4 bases; junction bases outside the gene matches: 7. The germline gives CDR1 MNHEY, CDR2 SVGAGI. The CDR3: CASSYGRQGVTGELFF. The CDR3 DNA is TGTGCCAGCAGTTACGGGCGGCAGGGGGTCACCGGGGAGCTGTTTTTT.